The 17 T cell receptor beta chains reported below all come from one sample, sequenced in a study of blood T cell repertoires in COVID-19. Only in-frame clones appear in the TCRdb table, and some are missing; sequencing was by immunoSEQ multiplex PCR. The repertoire holds approximately 500,000 clones, approximately 85% seen once, with 3.2% in the top ten. Sequencing was done on a sample of peripheral blood. All receptors derive from a human donor in a cohort sampled during active COVID-19.

The chain is built from TRBV9 and TRBJ1-2; the D is unclear. CDR1 and CDR2 from the germline V gene are SGDLS and YYNGEE. V was pared by 0 bases and J by 1 base, with 10 bases between. CDR3 length equals 15 residues. This CDR3 is CASSVEGAYNYGYTF. In DNA, the CDR3 is TGTGCCAGCAGCGTAGAAGGAGCTTATAACTATGGCTACACCTTC.

The J gene is TRBJ1-5, the V gene TRBV30; D is ambiguous. With 2 bases removed from V and 0 bases from J, the gap between germline ends came to 11 bases. The CDR3 runs to 15 residues. CDR1 and CDR2 from the germline V gene are GTSNPN and SVGIG (reference sequence). CDR3 nucleotide sequence: TGTGCCTGGAGTCGTGGAGGGAATAGCAATCAGCCCCAGCATTTT. Its protein is CAWSRGGNSNQPQHF.

This chain uses TRBV3-1 (or the pseudogene TRBV3-2) with TRBJ1-2; no definite D call. CDR3 length: 14 amino acids. Trimming cost V 2 bases and J 7 bases, with 14 bases left between them. Germline V gene lookup returns CDR1 LGHDT and CDR2 YNNKEL (reference sequence). The CDR3 DNA is TGTGCCAGCAGCCAACCTTCGAGCGGTACTGGCTACACCTTC. It translates to CASSQPSSGTGYTF.

The rearrangement uses TRBV10-3 and TRBJ1-5; D unclear. Germline V gives CDR1 ENHRY, CDR2 SYGVKD. The CDR3 has 12 amino acids. The germline V and J ends were trimmed by 6 bases and 7 bases, with 10 bases remaining between them. DNA of the CDR3: TGTGCCATCAGAACTGAGGGACAGCCCCAGCATTTT. Protein product: CAIRTEGQPQHF.

V gene TRBV6-5 combines with J gene TRBJ2-7, with 10 bases lining up with TRBD2. Trimming cost V 7 bases and J 2 bases; bases outside gene matches: 8. The CDR3 loop spans 15 amino acids. The germline gives CDR1 MNHEY, CDR2 SVGAGI. CDR3 bases: TGTGCCAGCATGGTACTAGCGGGGCATACCTACGAGCAGTACTTC. Translated: CASMVLAGHTYEQYF.

V usage is TRBV4-3 and J usage is TRBJ2-1; 9 nucleotides agree with TRBD2. The CDR3 spans 16 residues. Trimming cost V 0 bases and J 7 bases; bases outside gene matches: 7. Germline V lookup: CDR1 LGHNA, CDR2 YSLEER. CDR3 bases: TGCGCCAGCAGCCAAGATAGAGCGGGAGGAACTAATGAGCAGTTCTTC. This sequence encodes CASSQDRAGGTNEQFF.

The V call is TRBV4-1, the J call TRBJ1-2; 9 nucleotides match TRBD1. Trimming took 0 bases from V and 0 from J; bases not matched to a gene: 2. This CDR3 comprises 16 residues. Germline CDR1 and CDR2: MGHRA and YSYEKL. This CDR3 is CASSQERQGANYGYTF. CDR3 in DNA: TGCGCCAGCAGCCAAGAGAGACAGGGGGCTAACTATGGCTACACCTTC.

The genes are TRBV3-1 (or the pseudogene TRBV3-2) and TRBJ2-7; 8 positions agree with TRBD2. The germline V gene encodes CDR1 LGHDT and CDR2 YNNKEL (reference sequence). The J segment lost 5 bases and the V segment lost 4 bases, leaving 16 bases of the junction unmatched. The CDR3 has 17 amino acids. The DNA for the CDR3 is TGTGCCAGCAGCCCACAGGCCGGGGTAGCGGGAATCGACGAGCAGTACTTC. This codes for CASSPQAGVAGIDEQYF.

CDR3 coding DNA: TGCGCCAGCAGCACTCTGGACAGGGGCGGCGAAAAACTGTTTTTT. It encodes CASSTLDRGGEKLFF. The V call is TRBV5-1, the J call TRBJ1-4, with TRBD1 matching over 9 bases. The CDR3 runs 15 residues. Trimming cost V 4 bases and J 8 bases; bases outside gene matches: 9. Germline CDR1 reads SGHRS; CDR2 reads YFSETQ.

The chain carries TRBV7-9 and TRBJ2-7; weak D call: TRBD2 (5 bases). The V and J ends lost 2 bases and 2 bases respectively, with 16 bases between them. CDR1 and CDR2 (germline): SEHNR, FQNEAQ (reference sequence). The CDR3 consists of 16 residues. This CDR3 reads CASSLLGAAAPYEQYF. The CDR3 bases are TGTGCCAGCAGCTTATTGGGAGCAGCGGCTCCCTACGAGCAGTACTTC. Full variable domain (missing parts from reference TRBV7-9 and TRBJ2-7): DTGVSQNPRHKITKRGQNVTFRCDPISEHNRLYWYRQTLGQGPEFLTYFQNEAQLEKSRLLSDRFSAERPKGSFSTLEIQRTEQGDSAMYLCASSLLGAAAPYEQYFGPGTRLTVT.

The chain employs TRBV3-1 (or the pseudogene TRBV3-2) and TRBJ2-7, with 10 bases that match TRBD2. Germline CDR1 reads LGHDT; CDR2 reads YNNKEL (reference sequence). This CDR3 spans 15 amino acids. J was trimmed by 2 bases and V by 0 bases; bases with no gene match: 1. The CDR3 reads CASSQDTSGAYEQYF. In DNA, the CDR3 is TGTGCCAGCAGCCAAGATACTAGCGGGGCCTACGAGCAGTACTTC.

The chain joins TRBV28 to TRBJ1-3; weak D call: TRBD1 (6 bases). Deletions cut 6 bases from V and 0 bases from J, with 15 bases between. This CDR3 contains 16 residues. Per germline, CDR1 MDHEN and CDR2 SYDVKM. In nucleotides, the CDR3 is TGTGCCAGCAGAGGGCCAGGGGCTCCCTCTGGAAACACCATATATTTT. This codes for CASRGPGAPSGNTIYF.

This chain joins TRBV6-5 and TRBJ2-7; possibly TRBD1 for D (5 bases). V dropped 2 bases and J dropped 5 bases, with 13 bases sitting between them. CDR1 MNHEY and CDR2 SVGAGI come from the germline V gene. The CDR3 loop spans 14 amino acids. CDR3 protein: CASSYQGSDNEQYF. The CDR3 DNA is TGTGCCAGCAGTTACCAGGGTTCTGACAACGAGCAGTACTTC.

The genes are TRBV29-1 and TRBJ2-7; TRBD1 might be the D (5 bases). The CDR3 sequence is 13 residues long. The ends were cut back, 5 bases at V and 2 bases at J, with 13 bases in the middle. Germline V lookup: CDR1 SQVTM, CDR2 ANQGSEA. The CDR3 protein is CSVLVFRAYEQYF. For the CDR3, the DNA is TGCAGCGTTCTAGTTTTCAGGGCCTACGAGCAGTACTTC.

This chain uses TRBV12-3 or TRBV12-4 with TRBJ1-2, with 9 bases identical to TRBD1. CDR3 length: 13 residues. The V segment lost 10 bases and the J segment 3 bases; nucleotides outside the gene matches: 6. For the CDR3, the DNA is TGTGCCACTATGGGACAGGGCGACTATGGCTACACCTTC. This translates into CATMGQGDYGYTF.

The rearrangement joins TRBV3-1 (or the pseudogene TRBV3-2) to TRBJ1-5; the D is unclear. This CDR3 contains 16 residues. CDR1 LGHDT and CDR2 YNNKEL come from the germline V gene (reference sequence). V was trimmed by 0 bases and J by 1 base, leaving 10 bases between them. The CDR3 loop reads CASSQETGGSNQPQHF. The CDR3 DNA is TGTGCCAGCAGCCAAGAGACGGGTGGAAGCAATCAGCCCCAGCATTTT.

This chain links TRBV29-1 with TRBJ1-1, with a possible D match to TRBD1 (6 bases). The V end lost 3 bases, the J end lost 5 bases, and 13 bases lay between the germline ends. Germline V gives CDR1 SQVTM, CDR2 ANQGSEA. The CDR3 runs 13 residues. CDR3 loop: CSVERQDGTEAFF. In DNA form, the CDR3 reads TGCAGCGTTGAGAGACAGGATGGGACTGAAGCTTTCTTT.